The 9 T cell receptor beta chains below come from one sample, sequenced in a study of PD-L1 blockade in urothelial cancer. Some clones are missing from TCRdb's copy, which holds only in-frame ones; the method was immunoSEQ multiplex PCR. Here the sample spans approximately 39,000 clones, approximately 90% being singletons. The sample here was PBMCs, taken around atezolizumab (anti-PD-L1) treatment. These receptors came from a man in his fifties or sixties with urothelial cancer.

This rearrangement joins TRBV29-1 to TRBJ2-4; tentative D call: TRBD2 (5 bases). CDR1 and CDR2 (germline): SQVTM, ANQGSEA. The CDR3 is made up of 13 amino acids. Trimming pared 7 bases from V and 1 base from J, leaving 11 bases between. CDR3 protein: CSAEGGAKNIQYF. CDR3 nucleotides: TGCAGCGCCGAGGGTGGGGCCAAAAACATTCAGTACTTC.

The rearrangement uses TRBV9 and TRBJ2-5, with a tentative D call TRBD1 (5 bases). With 0 bases removed from V and 4 bases from J, the gap between germline ends came to 16 bases. The CDR3 has 16 residues. Germline CDR1 and CDR2: SGDLS and YYNGEE. CDR3 in DNA: TGTGCCAGCAGCGTAGACCAGGGCCTGGGTCGAGAGACCCAGTACTTC. Amino acids: CASSVDQGLGRETQYF.

This clone was found once. This sequence joins TRBV19 and TRBJ1-3; possible D gene TRBD1, 5 bases. Germline loops: CDR1 LNHDA, CDR2 SQIVND (reference sequence). This CDR3 is built from 14 residues. V was shortened by 7 bases and J by 0 bases, with 10 bases between the two germline ends. The CDR3 DNA reads as TGTGCCAGTATTGGGACTTACTCTGGAAACACCATATATTTT. Protein product: CASIGTYSGNTIYF.

This clone was seen a few times. This chain joins TRBV4-3 and TRBJ2-7; TRBD1 agrees at 8 bases. The CDR3 totals 14 residues. Trimming removed 5 bases from V and 4 bases from J; junction bases left unmatched: 7. Germline V gene data show CDR1 as LGHNA and CDR2 as YSLEER. In nucleotides, the CDR3 is TGCGCCAGCAGCTTTCGGACAGGGAGATACGAGCAGTACTTC. This gives the protein CASSFRTGRYEQYF.

The genes are TRBV29-1 and TRBJ2-5, with unresolved D. Germline-derived CDR1 and CDR2 are SQVTM and ANQGSEA. V was clipped by 4 bases and J by 0 bases, with 6 bases between them. This CDR3 has 12 residues. Here the CDR3 reads CSVVPYQETQYF. CDR3 sequence (DNA): TGCAGCGTTGTCCCTTACCAAGAGACCCAGTACTTC.

The chain couples TRBV7-6 to TRBJ2-1; 7 nucleotides agree with TRBD1. Germline CDR1 reads SGHVS; CDR2 reads FNYEAQ. The CDR3 sequence is 16 residues long. After removal of 5 bases from V and 4 bases from J, the junction contained 11 bases not matched to a gene. This chain's CDR3 is CASSPTGVAAYNEQFF. DNA of the CDR3: TGTGCCAGCAGCCCCACAGGGGTTGCTGCTTACAATGAGCAGTTCTTC.

The chain combines TRBV6-5 with TRBJ1-2, with 9 bases fitting TRBD1. In germline, CDR1 is MNHEY, CDR2 SVGAGI. CDR3 length equals 15 residues. J gave up 4 bases and V 5 bases, and 8 bases lay outside the gene matches. The CDR3 DNA reads as TGTGCCAGCAGTAAGTGGACAGGGGAAGTCTATGGCTACACCTTC. Translating it yields CASSKWTGEVYGYTF.

The chain couples TRBV6-5 to TRBJ2-3; 8 bases line up with TRBD1. CDR3 length: 14 amino acids. V shed 6 bases, J shed 5 bases, and the junction held 7 bases outside the gene matches. CDR1 MNHEY and CDR2 SVGAGI come from the germline V gene. CDR3 region: CASRPRGLGDTQYF. CDR3 bases: TGTGCCAGCAGACCCAGGGGGCTGGGAGATACGCAGTATTTT.

J is TRBJ2-1 and V is TRBV5-1; TRBD1 might be the D (7 bases). There are 15 residues in the CDR3. V lost 0 bases and J lost 4, with 11 bases in between. Germline CDR1 SGHRS, CDR2 YFSETQ. CDR3 loop: CASSLEAGGYNEQFF. CDR3 bases: TGCGCCAGCAGCTTGGAAGCAGGGGGGTACAATGAGCAGTTCTTC.